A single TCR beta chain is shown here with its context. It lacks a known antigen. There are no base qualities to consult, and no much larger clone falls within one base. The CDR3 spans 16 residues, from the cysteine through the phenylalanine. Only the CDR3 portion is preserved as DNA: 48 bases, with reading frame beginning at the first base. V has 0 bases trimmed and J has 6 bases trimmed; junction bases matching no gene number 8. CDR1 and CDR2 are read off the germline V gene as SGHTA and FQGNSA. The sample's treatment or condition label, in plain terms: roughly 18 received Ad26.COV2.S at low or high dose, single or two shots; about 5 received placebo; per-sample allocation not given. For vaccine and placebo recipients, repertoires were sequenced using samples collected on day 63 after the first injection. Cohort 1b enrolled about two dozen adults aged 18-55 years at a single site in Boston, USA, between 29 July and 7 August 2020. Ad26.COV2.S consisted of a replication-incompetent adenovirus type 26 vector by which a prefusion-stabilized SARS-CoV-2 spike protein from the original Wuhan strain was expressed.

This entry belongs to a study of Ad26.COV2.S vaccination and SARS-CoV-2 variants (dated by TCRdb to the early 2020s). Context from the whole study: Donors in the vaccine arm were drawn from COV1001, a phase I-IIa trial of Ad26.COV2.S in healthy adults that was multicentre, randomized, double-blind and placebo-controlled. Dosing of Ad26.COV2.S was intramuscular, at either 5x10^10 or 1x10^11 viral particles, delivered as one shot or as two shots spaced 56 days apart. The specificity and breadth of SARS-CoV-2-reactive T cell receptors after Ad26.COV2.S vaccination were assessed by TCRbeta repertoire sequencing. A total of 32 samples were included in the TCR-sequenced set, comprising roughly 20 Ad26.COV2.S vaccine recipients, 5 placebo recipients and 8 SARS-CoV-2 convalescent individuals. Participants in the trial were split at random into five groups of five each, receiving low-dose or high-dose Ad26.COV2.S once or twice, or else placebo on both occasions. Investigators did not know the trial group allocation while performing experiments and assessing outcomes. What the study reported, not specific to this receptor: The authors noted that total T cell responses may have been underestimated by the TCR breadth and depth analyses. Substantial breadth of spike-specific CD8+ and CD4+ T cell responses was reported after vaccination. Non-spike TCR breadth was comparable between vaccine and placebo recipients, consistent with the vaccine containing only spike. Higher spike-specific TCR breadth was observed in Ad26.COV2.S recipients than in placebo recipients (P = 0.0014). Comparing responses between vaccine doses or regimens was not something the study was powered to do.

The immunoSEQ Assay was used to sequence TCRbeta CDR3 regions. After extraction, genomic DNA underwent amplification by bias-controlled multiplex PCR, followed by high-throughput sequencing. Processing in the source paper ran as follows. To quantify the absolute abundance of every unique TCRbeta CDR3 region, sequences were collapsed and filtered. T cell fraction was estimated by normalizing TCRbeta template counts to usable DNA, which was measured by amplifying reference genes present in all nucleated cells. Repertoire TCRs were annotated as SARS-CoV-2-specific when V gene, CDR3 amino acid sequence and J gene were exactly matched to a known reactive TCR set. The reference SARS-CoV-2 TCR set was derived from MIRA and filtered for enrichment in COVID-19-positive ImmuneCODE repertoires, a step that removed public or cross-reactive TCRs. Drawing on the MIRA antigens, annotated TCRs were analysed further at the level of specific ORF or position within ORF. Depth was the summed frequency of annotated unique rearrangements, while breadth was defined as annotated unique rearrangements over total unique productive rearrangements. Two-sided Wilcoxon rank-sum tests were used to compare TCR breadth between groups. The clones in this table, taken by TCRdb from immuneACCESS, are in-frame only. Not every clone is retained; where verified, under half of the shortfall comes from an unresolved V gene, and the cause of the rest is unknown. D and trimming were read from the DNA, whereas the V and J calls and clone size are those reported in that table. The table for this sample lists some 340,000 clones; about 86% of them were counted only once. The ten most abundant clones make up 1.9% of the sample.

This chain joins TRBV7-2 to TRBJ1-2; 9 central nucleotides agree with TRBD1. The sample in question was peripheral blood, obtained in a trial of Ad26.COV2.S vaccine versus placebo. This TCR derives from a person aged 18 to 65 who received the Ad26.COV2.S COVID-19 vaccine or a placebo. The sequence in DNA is TGTGCCAGCAGCTTAGCAGTAGGACAGGGGATCCATGGCTACACCTTC. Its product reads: CASSLAVGQGIHGYTF.